This is a list of T cell receptor beta chains from one sample in a study of spatial heterogeneity in lung cancer. One entry per CDR3 protein results from TCRdb running MiXCR on the 5' RACE reads. This sample has 43,000 or so distinct CDR3 sequences, with approximately 7% found just once. The sample here was PBMCs, taken at surgery. All receptors derive from a female donor with early-stage non-small cell lung cancer. The CDR3 runs from the conserved cysteine through the conserved F or W. A D gene is named only where the DNA matches it firmly. Clone size is shown for a subset of rows, as once, few, many or a class of expanded clone.

j_call clone_size v_call d_call cdr3_nt cdr3_aa
TRBJ2-3 many TRBV4-3 TRBD1 TGCGCCAGCAGCCAGGGGACAGGGGTGGCAGATACGCAGTATTTT CASSQGTGVADTQYF
TRBJ2-3 - TRBV28 - TGTGCCAGCAGTCCCCATCGCCCCACAGGGTCTGATGAGTATTTT CASSPHRPTGSDEYF
TRBJ1-1 many TRBV5-1 - TGCGCCAGCAGTAAAGAGGGAATGAACACTGAAGCTTTCTTT CASSKEGMNTEAFF
TRBJ1-5 - TRBV21-1 - TGTGCCAGCAGCCACCCGGAAGGACATAATCAGCCCCAGCATTTT CASSHPEGHNQPQHF
TRBJ2-5 many TRBV5-1 TRBD2 TGCGCCAGCAGCTCCCGAGCGGGGGAAGAGACCCAGTACTTC CASSSRAGEETQYF
TRBJ1-1 many TRBV4-1 - TGCGCCAGCAGCCAAGGGGGGATGAACACTGAAGCTTTCTTT CASSQGGMNTEAFF
TRBJ1-1 few TRBV5-1 TRBD1 TGCGCCAGCAGCGTCGGGACAGGTTCTGAAGCTTTCTTT CASSVGTGSEAFF
TRBJ1-5 many TRBV3-1 - TGTGCCAGCAGCCAGGGCGGGCAACAGCCCCAGCATTTT CASSQGGQQPQHF
TRBJ1-6 many TRBV7-9 - TGTGCCAGCAGGCTGCAGGCAGGGACCAATTCACCCCTCCACTTT CASRLQAGTNSPLHF
TRBJ1-2 few TRBV4-3 TRBD1 TGCGCCAGCAGCCAAGTGGGACAGGGCCCCTATGGCTACACCTTC CASSQVGQGPYGYTF
TRBJ1-4 many TRBV7-2 - TGTGCCAGCAGTTCGCCCGCCCGGGGGTCACTGTTTTTT CASSSPARGSLFF
TRBJ1-1 many TRBV7-9 - TGTGCCAGCAGCTTAACGACAGCTGAAGCTTTCTTT CASSLTTAEAFF
TRBJ2-3 few TRBV7-9 - TGTGCCAGCACCCTTGTGCGGAGCACAGATACGCAGTATTTT CASTLVRSTDTQYF
TRBJ2-5 many TRBV19 TRBD1 TGTGCCAGTAGAAAGACAGGGGAAGAGACCCAGTACTTC CASRKTGEETQYF
TRBJ1-2 many TRBV5-1 - TGCGCCAGCAGCTTGGAGGCATTGGGGTATGGCTACACCTTC CASSLEALGYGYTF
TRBJ2-5 many TRBV6-5 TRBD2 TGTGCCAGCGGCGGTACGGGGGGGAAGACCCAGTACTTC CASGGTGGKTQYF
TRBJ2-4 once TRBV7-2 - TGTGCCAGCAGAGACGGTGCCAAAAACATTCAGTACTTC CASRDGAKNIQYF
TRBJ1-1 - TRBV20-1 - TGCAGTGCACAAAGGAACACTGAAGCTTTCTTT CSAQRNTEAFF
TRBJ1-3 - TRBV20-1 - TGCAGTGCCCGACAACTCGGGACACCTGCCCACTCTGGAAACACCATATATTTT CSARQLGTPAHSGNTIYF
TRBJ1-1 - TRBV29-1 - TGCAGCGTTGGGGATACTCGGATCGAAACTTTCTTT CSVGDTRIETFF
TRBJ1-3 many TRBV7-2 - TGTGCCAGCAGCTTAACAGGGACCGGAAACACCATATATTTT CASSLTGTGNTIYF
TRBJ1-1 few TRBV7-9 - TGTGCCAGCAGTATAGGGGACCCCTGGAACACTGAAGCTTTCTTT CASSIGDPWNTEAFF
TRBJ1-4 - TRBV19 - TGTGCCAGTAGCTCCGTCGGCAGGACTAATGAAAAACTGTTTTTT CASSSVGRTNEKLFF
TRBJ1-2 few TRBV28 - TGTGCCAGCAAGCCCGGGGGGGATGGCTATGGCTACACCTTC CASKPGGDGYGYTF
TRBJ1-1 - TRBV28 - TGTGCCAGCAAGGCCCCCTGGAGTCAGGGTAACACTGAAGCTTTCTTT CASKAPWSQGNTEAFF
TRBJ1-5 many TRBV12-3/TRBV12-4 - TGTGCCAGCAGTTTTGGGCAGGGGAGGCTTTTAGTTCAGCCCCAGCATTTT CASSFGQGRLLVQPQHF
TRBJ2-2 few TRBV7-8 TRBD1 TGTGCCAGCAGCCCGGGACAGCTGAACACCGGGGAGCTGTTTTTT CASSPGQLNTGELFF
TRBJ2-7 many TRBV20-1 TRBD1 TGCAGTGCAAGGGACCCGGGACAGTCCTACGAGCAGTACTTC CSARDPGQSYEQYF
TRBJ2-7 - TRBV3-1 - TGTGCCAGCAGCCAAGCCGGGGTGCTTGGGCAGTACTTC CASSQAGVLGQYF
TRBJ1-5 - TRBV6-4 - TGTGCCAGCAGCTACCCTGACCCAGGGATAAGTCAGCCCCAGCATTTT CASSYPDPGISQPQHF
TRBJ1-2 - TRBV5-1 - TGCGCCAGCAGCTTGTTTTGGACAGAGTCCTATGGCTACACCTTC CASSLFWTESYGYTF
TRBJ1-5 many TRBV7-2 - TGTGCCAGCAGCTTATGGATCGATCAGCCCCAGCATTTT CASSLWIDQPQHF
TRBJ2-3 many TRBV29-1 - TGCAGCGCCAACAGGGAAGGGACGCAGTATTTT CSANREGTQYF
TRBJ2-1 many TRBV12-5 TRBD1 TGTGCTAGTGGTGGCCCCGACAGGGTGCTGTTCTTC CASGGPDRVLFF
TRBJ1-5 many TRBV19 - TGTGCCAGTAGTAAGCGCTCCCAGAATCAGCCCCAGCATTTT CASSKRSQNQPQHF
TRBJ2-3 few TRBV5-1 TRBD2 TGCGCCAGCAGCCATACGACTAGCGGGGGGGCCGTTTACACAGATACGCAGTATTTT CASSHTTSGGAVYTDTQYF
TRBJ2-5 few TRBV4-3 - TGCGCCAGCAGCCCGACAGGAGAGACCCAGTACTTC CASSPTGETQYF
TRBJ1-2 many TRBV9 TRBD1 TGTGCCAGCAGCGTACAGGGGGGAGGATATGGCTACACCTTC CASSVQGGGYGYTF
TRBJ2-3 few TRBV10-3 TRBD2 TGTGCCATCAGTGCTCCAACGGGGGGGGCAGGTGATACGCAGTATTTT CAISAPTGGAGDTQYF
TRBJ1-2 many TRBV29-1 - TGCAGCGTTGGATCAGGGGACCCTAACTATGGCTACACCTTC CSVGSGDPNYGYTF
TRBJ1-1 many TRBV6-5 TRBD1 TGTGCCAGCAGATCACAGGGGTACACTGAAGCTTTCTTT CASRSQGYTEAFF
TRBJ2-7 few TRBV5-1 TRBD1 TGCGCCAGCAGCATGACAGGGGGCGCCTACGAGCAGTACTTC CASSMTGGAYEQYF
TRBJ2-5 - TRBV11-3 TRBD2 TGTGCCAGCTCTCACGGCGGGAGCTCACAAGAGACCCAGTACTTC CASSHGGSSQETQYF
TRBJ2-1 - TRBV9 TRBD1 TGTGCCAGCAGCGTAGGTAGGGACAGGTCTTACTACAATGAGCAGTTCTTC CASSVGRDRSYYNEQFF
TRBJ2-7 few TRBV10-3 - TGTGCCATCAGGGCTAGCTCCTACGAGCAGTACTTC CAIRASSYEQYF
TRBJ2-1 many TRBV5-4 - TGTGCCAGCAGCCCTCACTTTCTGGTGTACGTCTCCTACAATGAGCAGTTCTTC CASSPHFLVYVSYNEQFF
TRBJ2-5 many TRBV6-5 TRBD2 TGTGCCAGCAGTTACCGGACTAGCGGGGGGGAGACCCAGTACTTC CASSYRTSGGETQYF
TRBJ2-3 - TRBV7-4 TRBD1 TGTGCCAGCAGCTACATAGGGGGCCTCACAGATACGCAGTATTTT CASSYIGGLTDTQYF
TRBJ2-7 few TRBV12-3/TRBV12-4 - TGTGCCAGCACCCGGGACAACCGAGATCGGTACTTC CASTRDNRDRYF
TRBJ2-1 many TRBV6-5 - TGTGCCAGCAGTTACTCGCGGGCCGTCTACAATGAGCAGTTCTTC CASSYSRAVYNEQFF
TRBJ2-5 few TRBV5-1 - TGCGCCAGCAGCTTGGGAGCGGCCCAAGAGACCCAGTACTTC CASSLGAAQETQYF
TRBJ2-2 many TRBV6-5 - TGTGCCAGCAGCCCAGGGTTTTACACCGGGGAGCTGTTTTTT CASSPGFYTGELFF
TRBJ2-3 few TRBV19 - TGTGCCAGTAGTATGCTACGGTTCACAGATACGCAGTATTTT CASSMLRFTDTQYF
TRBJ2-1 many TRBV5-1 - TGCGCCAGCAGCTTGACGGGGCCCTTAAACAATGAGCAGTTCTTC CASSLTGPLNNEQFF
TRBJ1-3 few TRBV7-2 - TGTGCCAGCAGCCCGAGGGGACCCAGGAATCCTGGAAACACCATATATTTT CASSPRGPRNPGNTIYF
TRBJ2-5 few TRBV9 - TGTGCCAGCAGCGCGGGGACTTTGTTGAGGCAAGAGACCCAGTACTTC CASSAGTLLRQETQYF